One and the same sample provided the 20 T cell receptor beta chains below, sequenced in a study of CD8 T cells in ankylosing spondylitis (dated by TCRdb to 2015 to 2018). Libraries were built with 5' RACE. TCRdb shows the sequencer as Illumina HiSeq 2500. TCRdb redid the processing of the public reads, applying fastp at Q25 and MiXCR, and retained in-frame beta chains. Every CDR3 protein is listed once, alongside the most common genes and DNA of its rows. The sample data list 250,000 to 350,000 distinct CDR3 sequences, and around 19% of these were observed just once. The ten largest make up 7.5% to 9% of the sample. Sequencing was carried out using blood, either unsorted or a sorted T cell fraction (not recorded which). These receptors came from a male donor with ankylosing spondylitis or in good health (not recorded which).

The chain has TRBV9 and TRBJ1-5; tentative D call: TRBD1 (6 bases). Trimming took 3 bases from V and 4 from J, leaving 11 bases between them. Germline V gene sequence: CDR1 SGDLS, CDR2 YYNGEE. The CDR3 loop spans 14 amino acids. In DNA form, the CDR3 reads TGTGCCAGCAGCGGCGGGACACCGAATCAGCCCCAGCATTTT. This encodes CASSGGTPNQPQHF.

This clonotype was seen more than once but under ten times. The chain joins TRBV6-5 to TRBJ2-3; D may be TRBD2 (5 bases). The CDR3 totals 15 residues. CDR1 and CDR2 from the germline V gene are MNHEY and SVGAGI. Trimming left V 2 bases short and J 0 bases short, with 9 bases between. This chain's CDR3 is CASSYEGSSTDTQYF. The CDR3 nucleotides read TGTGCCAGCAGTTACGAGGGAAGTAGCACAGATACGCAGTATTTT.

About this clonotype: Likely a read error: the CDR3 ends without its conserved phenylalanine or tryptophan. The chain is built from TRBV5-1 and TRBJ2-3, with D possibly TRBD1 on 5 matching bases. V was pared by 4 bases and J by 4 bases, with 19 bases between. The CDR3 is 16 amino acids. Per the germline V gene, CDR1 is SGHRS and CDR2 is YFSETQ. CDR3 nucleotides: TGCGCCAGCAGCCTAACAGGTCCGAGGATCGCAGATACGCAGTATCTT. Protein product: CASSLTGPRIADTQYL.

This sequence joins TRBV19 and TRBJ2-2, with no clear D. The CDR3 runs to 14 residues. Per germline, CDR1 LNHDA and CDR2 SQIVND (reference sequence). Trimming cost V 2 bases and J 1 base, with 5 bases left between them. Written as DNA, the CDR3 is TGTGCCAGTAGTATATATGAGAACACCGGGGAGCTGTTTTTT. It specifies CASSIYENTGELFF.

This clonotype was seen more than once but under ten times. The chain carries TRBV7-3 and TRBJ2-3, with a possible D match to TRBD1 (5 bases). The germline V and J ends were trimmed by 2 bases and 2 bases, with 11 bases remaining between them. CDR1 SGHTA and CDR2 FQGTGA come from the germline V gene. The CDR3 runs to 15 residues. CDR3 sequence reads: CASSLSPGYTDTQYF. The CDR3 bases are TGTGCCAGCAGCTTATCCCCAGGGTACACAGATACGCAGTATTTT. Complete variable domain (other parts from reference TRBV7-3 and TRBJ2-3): GAGVSQTPSNKVTEKGKYVELRCDPISGHTALYWYRQSLGQGPEFLIYFQGTGAADDSGLPNDRFFAVRPEGSVSTLKIQRTERGDSAVYLCASSLSPGYTDTQYFGPGTRLTVL.

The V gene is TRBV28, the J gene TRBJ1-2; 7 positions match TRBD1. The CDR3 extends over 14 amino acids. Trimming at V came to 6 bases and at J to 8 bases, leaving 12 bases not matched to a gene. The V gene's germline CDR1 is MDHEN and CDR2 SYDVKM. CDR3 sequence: CASSPTLTGVGYTF. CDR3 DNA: TGTGCCAGCAGCCCAACTTTAACAGGGGTCGGCTACACCTTC.

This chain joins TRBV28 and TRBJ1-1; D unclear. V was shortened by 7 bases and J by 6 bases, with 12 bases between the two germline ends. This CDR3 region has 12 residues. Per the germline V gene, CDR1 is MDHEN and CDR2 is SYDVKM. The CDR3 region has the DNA TGTGCCAGCACCCTATATGGTTCTGAAGCTTTCTTT. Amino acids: CASTLYGSEAFF.

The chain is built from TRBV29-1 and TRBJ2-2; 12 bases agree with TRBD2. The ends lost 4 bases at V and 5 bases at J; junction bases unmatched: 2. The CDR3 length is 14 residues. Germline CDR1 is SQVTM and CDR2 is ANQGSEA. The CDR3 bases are TGCAGCGTTGGTGGGACTAGCGGGACCGGGGAGCTGTTTTTT. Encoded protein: CSVGGTSGTGELFF.

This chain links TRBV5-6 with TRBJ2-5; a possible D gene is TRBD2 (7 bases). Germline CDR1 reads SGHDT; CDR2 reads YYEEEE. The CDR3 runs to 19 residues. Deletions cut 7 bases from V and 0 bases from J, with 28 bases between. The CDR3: CASGFMVKPGGGYQETQYF. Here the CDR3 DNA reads TGTGCCAGCGGTTTCATGGTTAAGCCGGGGGGCGGATACCAAGAGACCCAGTACTTC.

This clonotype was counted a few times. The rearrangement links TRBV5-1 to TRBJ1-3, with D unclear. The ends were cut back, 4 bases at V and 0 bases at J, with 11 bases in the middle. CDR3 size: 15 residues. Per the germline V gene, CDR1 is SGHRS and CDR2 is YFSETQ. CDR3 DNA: TGCGCCAGCAGCCCGGACGCGACCTCTGGAAACACCATATATTTT. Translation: CASSPDATSGNTIYF.

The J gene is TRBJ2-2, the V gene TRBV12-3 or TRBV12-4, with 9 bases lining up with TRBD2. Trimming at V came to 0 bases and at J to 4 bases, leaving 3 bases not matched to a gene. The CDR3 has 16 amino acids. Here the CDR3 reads CASSLAAGGSTGELFF. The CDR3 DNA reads TGTGCCAGCAGTTTAGCGGCGGGAGGGTCCACCGGGGAGCTGTTTTTT.

The CDR3 region is CASSFLRLAGDQETQYF. CDR3 coding DNA: TGTGCCAGCAGCTTCTTAAGACTAGCGGGGGATCAAGAGACCCAGTACTTC. V and J are TRBV7-9 and TRBJ2-5; 12 bases are shared with TRBD2. CDR3 length: 17 residues. From germline, CDR1 is SEHNR and CDR2 FQNEAQ (reference sequence). V lost 3 bases, J lost 2 bases, and 7 bases stayed unmatched.

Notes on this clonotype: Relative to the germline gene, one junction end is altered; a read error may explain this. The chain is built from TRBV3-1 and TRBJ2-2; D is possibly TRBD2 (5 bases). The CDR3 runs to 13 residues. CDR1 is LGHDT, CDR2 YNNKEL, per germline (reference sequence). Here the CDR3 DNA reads TGTGCCAGCAGCCAATCTTTTCCCGGGGAGCCGTTTTTT. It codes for CASSQSFPGEPFF.

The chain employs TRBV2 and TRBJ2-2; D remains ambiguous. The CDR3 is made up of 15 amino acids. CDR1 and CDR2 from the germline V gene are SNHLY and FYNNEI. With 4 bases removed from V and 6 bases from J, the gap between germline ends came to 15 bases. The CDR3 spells CASSGRRPPSGELFF. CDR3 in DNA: TGTGCCAGCAGTGGTCGGAGACCACCATCCGGGGAGCTGTTTTTT.

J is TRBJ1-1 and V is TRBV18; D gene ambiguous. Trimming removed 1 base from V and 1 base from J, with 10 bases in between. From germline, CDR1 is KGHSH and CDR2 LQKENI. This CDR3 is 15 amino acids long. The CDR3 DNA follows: TGTGCCAGCTCACCACGAAGGTTCACGAACACTGAAGCTTTCTTT. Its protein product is CASSPRRFTNTEAFF. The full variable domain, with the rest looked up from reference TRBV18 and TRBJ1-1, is NAGVMQNPRHLVRRRGQEARLRCSPMKGHSHVYWYRQLPEEGLKFMVYLQKENIIDESGMPKERFSAEFPKEGPSILRIQQVVRGDSAAYFCASSPRRFTNTEAFFGQGTRLTVV.

DNA of the CDR3: TGCAGTGCTAGCGCGGGACAGGGCTACAATGAGCAGTTCTTC. Translating gives CSASAGQGYNEQFF. This chain uses TRBV20-1 with TRBJ2-1; TRBD1 matches at 9 bases. Trimming cost V 3 bases and J 3 bases; bases outside gene matches: 3. This CDR3 contains 14 residues. CDR1 is DFQATT, CDR2 SNEGSKA, per germline (reference sequence).

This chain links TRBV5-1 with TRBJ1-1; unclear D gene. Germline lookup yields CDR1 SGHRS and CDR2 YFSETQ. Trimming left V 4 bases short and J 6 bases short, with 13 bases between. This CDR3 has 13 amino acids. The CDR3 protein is CASSTAGDSEAFF. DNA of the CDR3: TGCGCCAGCAGCACTGCAGGAGACTCTGAAGCTTTCTTT. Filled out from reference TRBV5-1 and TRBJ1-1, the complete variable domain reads KAGVTQTPRYLIKTRGQQVTLSCSPISGHRSVSWYQQTPGQGLQFLFEYFSETQRNKGNFPGRFSGRQFSNSRSEMNVSTLELGDSALYLCASSTAGDSEAFFGQGTRLTVV.

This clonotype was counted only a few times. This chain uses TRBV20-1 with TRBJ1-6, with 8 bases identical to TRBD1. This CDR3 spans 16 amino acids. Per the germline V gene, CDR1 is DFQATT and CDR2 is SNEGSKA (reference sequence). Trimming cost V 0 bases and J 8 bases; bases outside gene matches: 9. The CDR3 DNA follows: TGCAGTGCTAGAGACAGGACAGGGAGGTCGGATTCACCCCTCCACTTT. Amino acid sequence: CSARDRTGRSDSPLHF.

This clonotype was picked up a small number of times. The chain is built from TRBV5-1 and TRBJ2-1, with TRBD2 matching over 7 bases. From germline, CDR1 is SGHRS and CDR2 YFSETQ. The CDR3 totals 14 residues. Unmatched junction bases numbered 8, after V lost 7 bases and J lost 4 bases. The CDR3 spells CASSSSGPYNEQFF. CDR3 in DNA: TGCGCCAGCTCCTCTAGCGGCCCGTACAATGAGCAGTTCTTC.

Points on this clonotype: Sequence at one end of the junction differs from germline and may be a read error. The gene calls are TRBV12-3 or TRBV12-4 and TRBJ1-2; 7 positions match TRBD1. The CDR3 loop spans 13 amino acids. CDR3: CASSNYRGNGYSF. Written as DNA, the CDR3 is TGTGCCAGCAGTAACTACAGGGGAAATGGCTACTCCTTC.